This T cell receptor beta chain was captured in a study of blood T cells in healthy people across ages (dated by TCRdb to between 2014 and 2016). Some background on the complete study: In model experiments, template switching captured roughly one uniquely barcoded TCR beta cDNA molecule for every two T cells. To avoid experimental bias, donors of different ages were randomly spread across the sequencing lanes. Age-related changes in TCR beta repertoire diversity were measured in the study by deep sequencing normalized with unique cDNA molecular identifiers. Two additional independent replicas of 1 million unique cDNA reads from the same blood draw were analyzed for two donors (one aged 18 to 30 and one aged 80 or older). The donors were divided into four age groups: young (average around 17 years), middle-aged (under 40), aged (around 59) and long-lived (82).

From its cysteine to its phenylalanine, the CDR3 spans 14 amino acids. The retained sequence is limited to the CDR3, 42 bases, with the frame set at the first base. From the germline V gene (reference sequence), CDR1 is SEHNR and CDR2 is FQNEAQ. Overall results and qualifications from the work: There was a strong correlation between observed TCR beta diversity and the percentage of naive T cells measured by flow cytometry. As age increased, observed TCR beta diversity per million T cells dropped in a roughly linear way, and a significant reduction was already evident by age around 41. Because donor CMV infection status was unknown, age-related changes in expanded clonotypes were potentially confounded. Estimates of total diversity based on one million sequenced T cells were considered lower bounds and underestimates. Conclusive comparison of naive and antigen-experienced compartments was prevented by the profiling of bulk unsorted PBMCs. Compared with the aged group, the long-lived group had more naive CD4+ T cells, fewer expanded clones and increased TCR diversity, suggesting age selection.

Library preparation employed 5' RACE. A second PCR of roughly 7 to 12 cycles was run with a J-beta primer mix and a sample-barcoded 5' primer. Each TCR beta cDNA molecule received a unique molecular identifier from a template-switch 5' adaptor carrying 12 random nucleotides. Each sample yielded at least 3 million CDR3-containing paired-end reads. All of the RNA was converted into first-strand cDNA using the Mint cDNA synthesis kit, with a TRBC-specific oligonucleotide serving as the primer. After uracil-DNA glycosylase treatment, a first 18-cycle PCR used universal primers M1SS and BC2_uni_R on all cDNA. As for the original processing: For normalization, 1 million high-quality reads were randomly selected from each sample, with every read carrying a distinct molecular identifier. Reads sharing molecular identifiers were discarded rather than binned into consensus sequences. MiTCR, run with a Q25 quality threshold and the strictest error-elimination algorithm, handled CDR3 identification, clonotype clustering and error correction. A nonparametric unseen species model with Euler transformation was used to estimate lower-bound total TCR beta diversity. The public reads were quality trimmed at Q25 with fastp and then assembled into clones with MiXCR by TCRdb, keeping productive beta chains. Each entry merges the rows of one CDR3 protein and shows their most common DNA and genes. The V and J calls and clone size are TCRdb's, not the authors'. This sample holds over 1,500,000 distinct CDR3 sequences; about two fifths were observed only once. The ten largest clonotypes hold about 21% of the sample.

Comment on this clonotype: This receptor's antigen is unknown. No base quality values were provided; no much bigger clone lies one nucleotide off.

Systemically healthy Caucasian individuals from Russia, 39 in total and aged roughly 6 to 95 years, were included as donors. Each donor gave 8 to 10 milliliters of peripheral blood, drawn into EDTA-treated Vacutainer tubes. PBMCs were isolated by Ficoll-Paque density-gradient centrifugation, with at least 6 million obtained per sample. Trizol reagent was used to extract total RNA from the PBMCs, yielding at least 5.5 micrograms per sample. For every donor, flow cytometry on a PBMC aliquot measured the percentage of naive CD45RAhigh/CD27high T cells. The sample comprised blood. The chain uses TRBV7-9 and TRBJ2-4, with the D gene too uncertain to name. The J call may be in error: the DNA end matches TRBJ2-5 better. This receptor was identified in a human donor in good health. The DNA reads TGTGCCAGCAGCTCCGACGCGGATCGAGAGACCCAGTACTTC. This codes for CASSSDADRETQYF.